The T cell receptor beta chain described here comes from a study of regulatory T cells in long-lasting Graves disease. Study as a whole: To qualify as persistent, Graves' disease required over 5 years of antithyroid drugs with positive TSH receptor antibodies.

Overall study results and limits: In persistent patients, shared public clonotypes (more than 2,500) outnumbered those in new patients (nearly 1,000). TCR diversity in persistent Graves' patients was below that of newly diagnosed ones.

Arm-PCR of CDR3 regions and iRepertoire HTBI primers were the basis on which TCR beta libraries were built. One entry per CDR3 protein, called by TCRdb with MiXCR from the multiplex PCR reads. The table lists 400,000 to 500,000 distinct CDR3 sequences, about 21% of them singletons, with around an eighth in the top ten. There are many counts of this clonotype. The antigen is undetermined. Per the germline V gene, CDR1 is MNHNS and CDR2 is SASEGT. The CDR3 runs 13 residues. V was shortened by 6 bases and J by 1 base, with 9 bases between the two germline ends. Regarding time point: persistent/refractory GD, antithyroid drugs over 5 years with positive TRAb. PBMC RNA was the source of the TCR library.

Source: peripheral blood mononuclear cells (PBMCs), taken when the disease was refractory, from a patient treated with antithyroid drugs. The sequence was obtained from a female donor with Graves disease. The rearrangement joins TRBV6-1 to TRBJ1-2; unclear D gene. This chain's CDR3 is CASSHDGNYGYTF. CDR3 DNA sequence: TGTGCCAGCAGCCACGACGGTAACTATGGCTACACCTTC.